This T cell receptor (beta chain) originates from a study of shared clonotypes between healthy human individuals. General study results and limits: Shared clonotypes across all four donors exceeded non-shared ones in generation probability. Clonotype sharing across donors was expected to vary with sequencing depth.

In the naive CD8 group, cells lacked CD45RO and were positively selected for CCR7, so terminally differentiated effector memory CD45RA+ cells were left out. As for this clone: Its specificity is unknown. Distinct nucleotide sequences in the sample also encode this CDR3.

The CDR3 extends over 12 amino acids. Deletions cut 1 base from V and 9 bases from J, with 7 bases between. The germline CDR1 and CDR2 sequences are SEHNR and FQNEAQ (reference sequence). Deep level was the assay's run setting. Sequencing used immunoSEQ multiplex PCR; TCRdb keeps in-frame clones, though not all of them. The data contain fewer than 800,000 clones, 90% to 95% of them seen just once; the ten biggest clones take up roughly 24%. The receptor comes from a man younger than 40 in good health. The chain uses TRBV7-9 and TRBJ2-1; TRBD1 might be the D (6 bases). The source material was naive CD8+ T cells sorted from blood. The DNA of the CDR3 is TGTGCCAGCAGCTTAGGAGGGGGTGAGCAGTTCTTC. It translates to CASSLGGGEQFF.